This T cell receptor (beta chain) was identified in a study of response to subunit inactivated influenza vaccine (dated by TCRdb to about 2018). Notes on the research overall: Deep quantitative profiling of the T cell receptor repertoire was used in the study to follow responses to a trivalent subunit inactivated influenza vaccine.

What the authors observed across the whole study: The authors suggested that each seasonal influenza vaccination may recruit only a limited number of new T cells.

Library generation was performed with RT-PCR. For sequencing, an Illumina HiSeq 2500 was employed. Using fastp at Q25 and MiXCR, TCRdb reprocessed the public reads and kept productive beta chains. Identical CDR3 proteins give one entry, which carries the most common genes and DNA. The sample table contains almost 250,000 distinct CDR3 sequences; only one count was recorded for less than 15% of them. The top ten clonotypes cover roughly 7.7% of the sample. This clonotype occurred many times. Its antigen has not been determined. No qualities accompany the bases; no much larger clone lies one base away. Trimming removed 5 bases from V and 6 bases from J; the gene matches leave 5 bases unexplained. Reading the germline V gene (reference sequence) gives CDR1 DFQATT and CDR2 SNEGSKA. Spanning cysteine to phenylalanine, the CDR3 consists of 12 amino acids. The DNA shown is the 36-base CDR3, in frame from base 1.

The receptor comes from a man aged 50 or older who received an inactivated influenza vaccine. Donor details come from another sample of the same person, matched by shared clones. The chain couples TRBV20-1 to TRBJ2-5, and TRBD1 matches 8 of the central bases. The source was non-naive T cells sorted from PBMCs, collected 14 to 15 days before vaccination. This sample's cell subset or site label indicates: memory T cell fraction. The DNA reads TGCAGTGCTCACAGGGGGAGTAAGACCCAGTACTTC. This is translated as CSAHRGSKTQYF.